This T cell receptor beta chain was found in a study of human T cells and chemical hapten exposure (dated by TCRdb to 2020 to 2023). Background on the whole study: For sensitization, 2% DPC in acetone was applied to a 2 cm by 2 cm area of upper inner arm skin. Throughout the study period of around 25 weeks, patients also received therapeutic DPC doses to the scalp every week. Patch testing was performed on the upper back with Finn chambers containing 0.01% DPC, and the patch tests were scored after 6 days according to International Contact Dermatitis Research Group standards. Alopecia areata with under or over 50% scalp involvement, alopecia totalis and alopecia universalis were represented in the patient cohort, which was mostly female. Libraries were pooled for sequencing, and variation in per-sample TCR yields was attributed mainly to small differences in library volumes within the pool. This study followed changes in the peripheral blood TCR repertoire in vivo during primary and secondary sensitization of alopecia patients to the hapten diphenylcyclopropenone (DPC). Patient blood was sampled pre-sensitization (week 0) and at 2, 6 and about 24 weeks after DPC sensitization. Blood for TCR sequencing was provided by twenty-nine alopecia patients at one to four time points (pre-sensitization, 2, 6 and 24 weeks).

In the paper's terms, the time point label means: patch test 3, about 24 weeks after DPC sensitization. The label giving this sample's treatment or condition can be read as: therapeutic diphenylcyclopropenone sensitization with weekly scalp DPC. Blood at each patch-test visit was drawn before the patch test was applied. Patients were eligible if aged 18 to 70, diagnosed with alopecia and judged suitable for DPC therapy, and pregnant patients were excluded. Total RNA was extracted from unfractionated whole blood that had been collected in Tempus Blood RNA tubes. There are 13 amino acids in the CDR3, from cysteine to phenylalanine inclusive. The kept DNA is CDR3 alone, 39 bases in frame from the first base. V and J are trimmed by 5 bases and 3 bases, and the gene matches miss 4 bases of the junction. This clonotype turned up a few times. Its specific antigen is unknown. Base quality data are lacking; no much larger clone is found one base away.

Library preparation employed RACE. Sequencing used a NextSeq 500. Library preparation attached unique molecular identifiers to individual cDNA molecules for quantitative, reproducible TCR counting. For every blood RNA sample, sequencing covered both the TCR alpha and TCR beta chains. Per the original workflow: The median number of TCRs per sample was approximately 96,000, ranging from about 23,224 to 750,000. The Decombinator software suite was used to annotate V, J and CDR3 in the TCR reads. For the PS versus PT1 abundance plots, all samples were subsampled to the same number of TCRs (28,000). Expanded TCRs were defined as absent before sensitization and observed at least eight times at the 2-week time point. TCRdb cleaned the public reads at Q25 with fastp, built clones with MiXCR and kept in-frame beta chains. Every entry covers one CDR3 protein and lists the most common genes and DNA from its rows. These V and J calls derive from TCRdb rather than the authors' analysis. Counted in this sample were 60,000 to 65,000 distinct CDR3 sequences; approximately 10% of them appeared once. Of the sample, more than 2% is held by the ten largest clones.

What the work shows at the level of the full study, not this receptor alone: Because all patients had alopecia, a presumed autoimmune disease, the immune response of the patients might differ from that of healthy individuals. No change with DPC sensitization was found in the number of TCRs above 1 in 1000 frequency, and no evidence of global repertoire structure alterations was found. Expanded TCRs formed significantly more large CDR3 similarity clusters than pre-sensitization or healthy control sets, consistent with antigen-driven responses. Repeated subsampling changed both the strength of the expansion versus patch-test correlation and the threshold at which that correlation became significant. Patch test score was positively correlated with the number of PT1 expanded TCRs, with significance at thresholds 8, 16 and 32 but not at 4.

The sequence was collected from a woman in her twenties or thirties with alopecia areata. Some clones in this sample may be carry-over from other donors' samples. The chain couples TRBV12-3 or TRBV12-4 to TRBJ2-7; TRBD2 aligns with 7 central bases. The sample was whole blood, taken in connection with sensitization to the hapten diphenylcyclopropenone (DPC). CDR3 sequence: CASSIWGGYEQYF. The DNA sequence reads TGTGCCAGCAGTATCTGGGGGGGCTACGAGCAGTACTTC.